These T cell receptor beta chains were read from a single sample in a study of T cells in localized non-small cell lung cancer. Some clones are missing from TCRdb's copy, which holds only in-frame ones; the method was immunoSEQ multiplex PCR. The sample includes about 74,000 clones, approximately 84% of them seen just once. The sequences come from peripheral blood, collected before any cancer treatment. The origin of the receptors is a female donor aged 60 or older with stage I lung adenocarcinoma. The CDR3 runs from the conserved cysteine through the conserved F or W. Each record gives: J gene, D gene, clone size, V gene, CDR3 DNA, CDR3 protein. D genes are given only for firm matches. Where a row states a size, it is once, few, many or the class of an expanded clone; other rows omit it.

TRBJ1-3 | TRBD1 | - | TRBV9 | TGTGCCAGCAGCGTTAGGACAGGAAGGGTCTCTGGAAACACCATATATTTT | CASSVRTGRVSGNTIYF
TRBJ2-3 | TRBD2 | once | TRBV5-6 | TGTGCCAGCAGCTCTCTAGCGGGAGTGGATACGCAGTATTTT | CASSSLAGVDTQYF
TRBJ1-2 | TRBD1 | - | TRBV6-6 | TGTGCCAGCAGTTACTCGGCCCCGACAGGGCAAGGTGGCTACACCTTC | CASSYSAPTGQGGYTF
TRBJ2-3 | TRBD2 | - | TRBV9 | TGTGCCAGCAGCGCCAGGACTAGCGGGGGCACAGATACGCAGTATTTT | CASSARTSGGTDTQYF
TRBJ1-2 | - | many | TRBV18 | TGTGCCAGCTCACCATCCGTCAACTATGGCTACACCTTC | CASSPSVNYGYTF
TRBJ1-2 | - | - | TRBV7-8 | TGTGCCAGCAGCTTGGACAGTCGGAAGGGCTACACCTTC | CASSLDSRKGYTF
TRBJ2-7 | TRBD1 | once | TRBV7-2 | TGTGCCAGCAGCCGCGCGGGCAGGGGGCGAGAGCAGTACTTC | CASSRAGRGREQYF
TRBJ2-1 | - | - | TRBV7-3 | TGTGCCAGCAGCCCAGCTAGCGTTGGGCCCCAGTTCTTC | CASSPASVGPQFF
TRBJ1-2 | TRBD1 | - | TRBV7-9 | TGTGCCAGCAGCCAAAGCGCAGGGGGAATCCACTATGGCTACACCTTC | CASSQSAGGIHYGYTF
TRBJ2-5 | TRBD2 | - | TRBV2 | TGTGCCAGCAGACGACCTAGCGGGCACGAGACCCAGTACTTC | CASRRPSGHETQYF
TRBJ1-2 | - | - | TRBV6-5 | TGTGCCAGCAGTTACATGCGAAACGCGCCTTATGGCTACACCTTC | CASSYMRNAPYGYTF
TRBJ2-1 | TRBD2 | - | TRBV10-2 | TGCGCCAGCAGTGAGGTAGCGGGGGGAGCCAATGAGCAGTTCTTC | CASSEVAGGANEQFF
TRBJ2-7 | TRBD1 | - | TRBV6-1 | TGTGCCAGCCGGACAGGGTCGGGCCACTACGAGCAGTACTTC | CASRTGSGHYEQYF
TRBJ2-5 | TRBD2 | once | TRBV7-2 | TGTGCCAGCAGCTTAGGGGAGCTAGCGGGAGCCCCCGAGACCCAGTACTTC | CASSLGELAGAPETQYF
TRBJ2-3 | - | few | TRBV18 | TGTGCCAGCTCACCATCTCAGGGGACCACAGATACGCAGTATTTT | CASSPSQGTTDTQYF
TRBJ2-7 | TRBD2 | - | TRBV28 | TGTGCCAGCAGAGTAGCGGGAGTGGGGTACGAGCAGTACTTC | CASRVAGVGYEQYF
TRBJ2-7 | - | - | TRBV7-2 | TGTGCCAGCAGCTTAAAAGGTGCCTCCTACGAGCAGTACTTC | CASSLKGASYEQYF
TRBJ2-2 | - | - | TRBV9 | TGTGCCAGCAGCAAGGGACATTCCGGGGAGCTGTTTTTT | CASSKGHSGELFF
TRBJ1-1 | - | - | TRBV11-2 | TGTGCCAGCAGCTGGGTGGGAATCGGTGAAGCTTTCTTT | CASSWVGIGEAFF
TRBJ1-3 | - | - | TRBV5-1 | TGCGCCAGCCGTGACACCTCTGGAAACACCATATATTTT | CASRDTSGNTIYF
TRBJ1-5 | - | few | TRBV1 | TGCACCAGCAGCCGCCCCAAGTTCCAGCATTTT | CTSSRPKFQHF
TRBJ1-1 | - | - | TRBV18 | TGTGCCAGCTCACCCGGGACGGCGGCTGAAGCTTTCTTT | CASSPGTAAEAFF
TRBJ1-1 | - | - | TRBV7-3 | TGTGCCAGCAGCTTACAGGGTCTGAACACTGAAGCTTTCTTT | CASSLQGLNTEAFF
TRBJ2-7 | TRBD1 | once | TRBV11-1 | TGTGCCAGCAGCGCGCGGACAGGGTCCTACGAGCAGTACTTC | CASSARTGSYEQYF
TRBJ2-7 | - | - | TRBV12-2 | TGTGCAAGTCGACTTATCACCGGGACAGGGCCCTACGAGCAGTACTTC | CASRLITGTGPYEQYF
TRBJ2-1 | TRBD2 | - | TRBV7-2 | TGTGCCAGCAGCTTAACGGGAGGGTCCTACAATGAGCAGTTCTTC | CASSLTGGSYNEQFF
TRBJ2-1 | - | once | TRBV21-1 | TGTGCCAGCAGCAAAAGTCCGGTAGAGCGGGCGAGCAATGAGCAGTTCTTC | CASSKSPVERASNEQFF
TRBJ1-2 | - | - | TRBV6-5 | TGTGCCAGCACCGGAGGCTATGGCTACACCTTC | CASTGGYGYTF
TRBJ1-2 | - | once | TRBV7-9 | TGTGCCAGCAGCTTAGTCGAGGGTTCTTTTCGCTACACCTTC | CASSLVEGSFRYTF
TRBJ2-3 | - | - | TRBV4-2 | TGTGCCAGCAGCCAAGATGGGGAGTTTGGAGATACGCAGTATTTT | CASSQDGEFGDTQYF
TRBJ2-5 | TRBD2 | - | TRBV29-1 | TGCAGCGTTGGCGGGACTAGCGGGAGTAGAGAGACCCAGTACTTC | CSVGGTSGSRETQYF
TRBJ1-2 | - | - | TRBV10-3 | TGTGCCATCAGTGAGTCGTGGGGGGCCAGATCCTCCTATGGCTACACCTTC | CAISESWGARSSYGYTF
TRBJ2-1 | - | - | TRBV11-3 | TGTGCCAGCAGCTTAGGGGGGTCCTACAATGAGCAGTTCTTC | CASSLGGSYNEQFF
TRBJ1-5 | TRBD1 | - | TRBV5-1 | TGCGCCAGCAGCACACTAGGGACAGGGATTCAGCCCCAGCATTTT | CASSTLGTGIQPQHF
TRBJ2-7 | - | - | TRBV5-1 | TGCGCCAGCAGCTTGGCCGCGGGCCCCTACGAGCAGTACTTC | CASSLAAGPYEQYF
TRBJ2-2 | - | few | TRBV6-5 | TGTGCCAGCAGATACGTCCAGGACCGAAGTTCCGGGGAGCTGTTTTTT | CASRYVQDRSSGELFF
TRBJ2-7 | TRBD2 | - | TRBV5-5 | TGTGCCAGCAGCTTCACTAGCGGGAGGGCCTACGAGCAGTACTTC | CASSFTSGRAYEQYF
TRBJ1-2 | TRBD1 | once | TRBV5-1 | TGCGCCAGCAGCTCGACTCCGGGACAGGGATTCGGCTACACCTTC | CASSSTPGQGFGYTF
TRBJ1-2 | TRBD1 | - | TRBV2 | TGTGCCAGCAGTGAGACAGGGCGGCCAGGCTACACCTTC | CASSETGRPGYTF
TRBJ2-7 | TRBD2 | - | TRBV5-1 | TGCGCCAGCAGCCGGGAGGCAGGGATTACCTACGAGCAGTACTTC | CASSREAGITYEQYF
TRBJ2-2 | - | few | TRBV5-1 | TGCGCCAGCAGCTTGGGACCGGGGGCTGCGGACACCGGGGAGCTGTTTTTT | CASSLGPGAADTGELFF
TRBJ2-2 | - | - | TRBV7-3 | TGTGCCAGCAGCTTCGGACGGAGGAACACCGGGGAGCTGTTTTTT | CASSFGRRNTGELFF
TRBJ2-7 | TRBD1 | - | TRBV10-3 | TGTGCCATCAGTGGTCGGGACAGGGGGCTGGAGGAGCAGTACTTC | CAISGRDRGLEEQYF
TRBJ1-5 | - | - | TRBV11-1 | TGTGCCAGCAGCCCCACGAGGAATCAGCCCCAGCATTTT | CASSPTRNQPQHF
TRBJ1-5 | - | - | TRBV19 | TGTGCCAGTAGAGTCGACCCTGCGGGCAATCAGCCCCAGCATTTT | CASRVDPAGNQPQHF